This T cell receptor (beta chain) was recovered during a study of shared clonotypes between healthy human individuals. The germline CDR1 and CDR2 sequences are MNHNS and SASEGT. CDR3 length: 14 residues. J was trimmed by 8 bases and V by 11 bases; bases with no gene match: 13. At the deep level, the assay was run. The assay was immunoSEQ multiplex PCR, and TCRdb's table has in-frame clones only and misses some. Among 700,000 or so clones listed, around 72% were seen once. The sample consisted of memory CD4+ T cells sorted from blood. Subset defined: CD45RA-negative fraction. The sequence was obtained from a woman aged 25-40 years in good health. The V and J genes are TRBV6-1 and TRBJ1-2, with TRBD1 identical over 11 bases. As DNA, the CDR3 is TGTGCCGGCTCAGGACAGGGGGCTAGGTGGGGCTACACCTTC. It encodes CAGSGQGARWGYTF.